The clone carrying this T cell receptor (beta chain) was seen ten or more times. Its specificity is not known. Donors were all healthy Caucasians. The data derive from a study of identical twins. cDNA molecules carried unique molecular identifiers, and template switching added a universal primer site. TCRdb passed the 5' RACE reads through MiXCR, listing each CDR3 protein once. The data show fewer than 650,000 distinct CDR3 sequences, with around 9.6% seen just once and 2.5% to 3.5% held by the top ten. The germline CDR1 and CDR2 sequences are MNHEY and SMNVEV (reference sequence). V lost 2 bases, J lost 9 bases, and 8 bases lay in between. The CDR3 spans 12 residues. Study results and limitations: The presence of invariant MAIT and iNKT cells could partly confound analyses of zero-insertion sequences. Reduced insertions were recorded for abundant cord blood beta clonotypes, with no such pattern in memory repertoires.

This sample also belongs to another study, concerning yellow fever vaccine responses in identical twins.

The sequenced material came from PBMCs. J is TRBJ2-1 and V is TRBV27; TRBD2 might be the D (6 bases). This TCR derives from a woman aged 18-29 years in good health. CDR3 sequence (DNA): TGTGCCAGCAGTTTAATGGAGGGTGAGCAGTTCTTC. The encoded protein is CASSLMEGEQFF.